The clone carrying this T cell receptor (beta chain) has a handful of counts. Per the original data handling: Reference gene primers were amplified, and this amplification served to estimate nucleated cell counts. Profiling relied on immunoSEQ multiplex PCR, and the TCRdb table lists in-frame clones only, not all of them. V and J calls and clone size are as listed in that table; D and trimming were resolved from the DNA. The repertoire holds a few hundred thousand clones, roughly 90% seen once, with nearly 6.5% in the top ten. The data were taken from a study of blood T cell repertoires in COVID-19. Looking at the study overall: The origin of the acute and convalescent COVID-19 samples was the United States, Italy and Spain.

The CDR3 contains 16 residues. Germline loops: CDR1 LGHNA, CDR2 YNFKEQ. V lost 2 bases, J lost 0 bases, and 13 bases lay in between. The origin of this receptor is a man between 18 and 29 years old who had recovered from COVID-19. The V gene is TRBV4-2, the J gene TRBJ1-1; D remains ambiguous. The specimen was peripheral blood. The CDR3 protein is CASSQPWEGMNTEAFF. Here the CDR3 DNA reads TGTGCCAGCAGCCAACCTTGGGAGGGCATGAACACTGAAGCTTTCTTT.